The clone carrying this TCR beta chain turned up a few times. Its antigen is not known. A second PCR, run for roughly 7 to 12 cycles, used a sample-barcoded 5' primer plus a J-beta primer mix. A 12-random-nucleotide template-switch adaptor tagged each cDNA molecule. MiXCR, applied by TCRdb to the 5' RACE reads, yields one record per CDR3 protein. The sample contains around 500,000 distinct CDR3 sequences, around half of which appear only once. The source of the sample is a study of blood T cells in healthy people across ages. General study results and limits: Reliance upon unsorted PBMCs precluded definitive naive versus antigen-experienced comparison.

All donors came from Russia, were Caucasian and healthy, and spanned ages about 6 to 100. The specimen was blood. This TCR came from an elderly man in good health.

CDR3 sequence (DNA): TGTGCCACCAGCAAAAGGACAGGCCCCTACGAGCAGTACTTC. It is translated as CATSKRTGPYEQYF. The chain has TRBV15 and TRBJ2-7; 7 bases align to TRBD1. The J segment lost 2 bases and the V segment lost 4 bases, leaving 5 bases of the junction unmatched. This CDR3 has 14 amino acids. Looked up from germline, CDR1 is LNHNV and CDR2 is YYDKDF (reference sequence).